These 17 T cell receptor beta chains share one sample of origin, sequenced in a study of monozygotic twins with inflammatory bowel disease. TCRdb reprocessed the 5' RACE reads, keeping one entry per CDR3 protein, no DNA. The sample table includes roughly 320,000 distinct CDR3 sequences. The specimen sequenced was blood. The source of these receptors is a human donor with ulcerative colitis or Crohn's disease, or a healthy co-twin of an affected twin (not recorded which).

The rearrangement links TRBV18 to TRBJ1-1. The CDR3 runs 14 residues. Germline CDR1 is KGHSH and CDR2 is LQKENI. The CDR3: CASSPVGVNTEAFF.

The chain is built from TRBV10-3 and TRBJ2-7; the D call from TCRdb, TRBD1, cannot be confirmed without DNA. CDR3 length: 15 residues. Germline V gives CDR1 ENHRY, CDR2 SYGVKD. CDR3 loop: CAISLSGTGAYEQYF.

The chain links TRBV7-2 to TRBJ1-5; TCRdb outputs TRBD1, but without DNA this stays unchecked. CDR1 SGHTA and CDR2 FQGNSA come from the germline V gene. This CDR3 comprises 16 residues. The CDR3 sequence is CASSQGTGQGYQPQHF.

V is TRBV7-3 and J is TRBJ1-2. Germline V CDR1 and CDR2: SGHTA, FQGTGA. This CDR3 contains 13 residues. This chain's CDR3 is CASSIKPEGGYTF.

The chain has TRBV6-2 or TRBV6-3 and TRBJ1-1; the D gene TCRdb calls, TRBD1, cannot be checked with no DNA. The CDR3 totals 16 residues. Germline values: CDR1 MNHEY, CDR2 SVGEGT. The CDR3 reads CASNLQVGIMNTEAFF.

The chain uses TRBV7-2 and TRBJ2-1; the D call of TRBD1 rests on TCRdb alone, since no DNA is present to check it. Germline values: CDR1 SGHTA, CDR2 FQGNSA. The length of the CDR3 is 14 residues. CDR3 loop: CASSKEGAYNEQFF.

This sequence joins TRBV7-8 and TRBJ2-2; no DNA is available, so the TRBD1 call from TCRdb remains unchecked. Germline CDR1 SGHVS, CDR2 FQNEAQ. The CDR3 is 16 residues long. This CDR3 is CASSLVMGAETGELFF.

The rearrangement uses TRBV6-5 and TRBJ2-5; TCRdb reports TRBD2, a call that lacks DNA to check it against. The CDR3 is 19 residues long. Germline-derived CDR1 and CDR2 are MNHEY and SVGAGI. The CDR3 spells CASSYSSPLLAGVQETQYF.

The CDR3 is CASRSYQGYEQYF. The chain has TRBV7-2 and TRBJ2-7; TCRdb lists TRBD1, though no DNA is available to test this call. Germline lookup yields CDR1 SGHTA and CDR2 FQGNSA. The CDR3 is made up of 13 amino acids.

The rearrangement uses TRBV4-3 and TRBJ2-5. Per the germline V gene, CDR1 is LGHNA and CDR2 is YSLEER. The CDR3 runs 15 residues. Here the CDR3 reads CASSQDLQGSETQYF.

The rearrangement uses TRBV4-3 and TRBJ1-6; TCRdb names TRBD1, which stays unverified in the absence of DNA. The CDR3 consists of 15 residues. Germline V gene lookup returns CDR1 LGHNA and CDR2 YSLEER. Here the CDR3 reads CASSQDGTGPTTLHF.

The chain uses TRBV20-1 and TRBJ2-4; TCRdb's D gene call, TRBD2, goes unchecked for lack of DNA. The CDR3 contains 16 residues. Germline V CDR1 and CDR2: DFQATT, SNEGSKA (reference sequence). CDR3 sequence: CSARLAGDLGSNIQYF.

This chain links TRBV6-6 with TRBJ2-3. Germline values: CDR1 MNHNY, CDR2 SVGAGI (reference sequence). This CDR3 contains 14 residues. The CDR3 is CASSYKGYTDTQYF.

The chain is built from TRBV29-1 and TRBJ2-2; TCRdb's D call of TRBD1 is untestable without DNA. The CDR3 is 15 amino acids. CDR1 SQVTM and CDR2 ANQGSEA come from the germline V gene. CDR3 residues: CSVDRRGAGTGELFF.

This chain links TRBV20-1 with TRBJ2-4; the TRBD1 assignment by TCRdb is unverifiable without DNA. The CDR3 length is 16 residues. Looked up from germline, CDR1 is DFQATT and CDR2 is SNEGSKA (reference sequence). The CDR3 loop reads CSAPMLRSGAKNIQYF.

V usage is TRBV12-3 or TRBV12-4 and J usage is TRBJ2-1. The CDR3 is 15 residues long. CDR3: CASSLDGVLYNEQFF.

The chain couples TRBV29-1 to TRBJ2-2; TCRdb's D gene call, TRBD1, goes unchecked for lack of DNA. From germline, CDR1 is SQVTM and CDR2 ANQGSEA. The CDR3 consists of 12 residues. This chain's CDR3 is CSVVGAVGELFF.